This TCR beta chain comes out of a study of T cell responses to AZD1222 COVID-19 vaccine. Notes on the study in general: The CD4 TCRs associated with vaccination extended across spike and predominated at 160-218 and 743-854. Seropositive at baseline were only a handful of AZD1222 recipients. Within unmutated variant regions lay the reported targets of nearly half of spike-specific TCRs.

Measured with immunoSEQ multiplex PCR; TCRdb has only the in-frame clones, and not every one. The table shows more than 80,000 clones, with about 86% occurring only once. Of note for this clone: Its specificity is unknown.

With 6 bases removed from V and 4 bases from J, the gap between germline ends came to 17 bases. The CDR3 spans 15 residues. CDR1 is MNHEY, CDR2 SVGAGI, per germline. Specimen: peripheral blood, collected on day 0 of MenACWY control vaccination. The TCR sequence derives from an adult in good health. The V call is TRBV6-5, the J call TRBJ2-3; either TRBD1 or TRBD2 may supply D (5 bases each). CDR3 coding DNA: TGTGCCAGCAGCCCGGGACCAACGGATGCAGATACGCAGTATTTT. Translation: CASSPGPTDADTQYF.